The source of this T cell receptor (beta chain) is a study of Ad26.COV2.S vaccination and SARS-CoV-2 variants. Turning to the study itself: Donor got 5x10^10 or 1x10^11 viral particles of Ad26.COV2.S.

TCRdb's copy holds only in-frame clones and misses some; the assay was immunoSEQ multiplex PCR. The sample holds about 680,000 clones, around 92% seen once. The treatment here: over 15 received Ad26.COV2.S at low or high dose, single or two shots; about 5 received placebo; per-sample allocation not given. Sampling happened 63 days after the first vaccine or placebo injection. A Boston donor was an adult aged 18-55 years. Spike of the Wuhan-strain SARS-CoV-2 was expressed by an Ad26 vector, which formed the vaccine. Study findings and constraints: Reported post-vaccination CD8+ and CD4+ T cell responses to spike showed substantial breadth.

The CDR3 consists of 15 residues. CDR1 is LNHNV and CDR2 is YYDKDF in the germline V gene (reference sequence). Trimming left V 0 bases short and J 4 bases short, with 12 bases between. Note on this clone: Its antigen is unidentified.

The source is a person between 18 and 65 years old who received the Ad26.COV2.S COVID-19 vaccine or a placebo. The rearrangement links TRBV15 to TRBJ2-5; tentative D call: TRBD1 (6 bases). The material was peripheral blood, obtained in a trial of Ad26.COV2.S vaccine versus placebo. The CDR3: CATSRDRAGVETQYF. The CDR3 bases are TGTGCCACCAGCAGAGATAGGGCAGGGGTAGAGACCCAGTACTTC.